The entry below gives a single T cell receptor beta chain sequence along with its context. Antigen: not known. The data are from a study of vaccination effects on CD4 cells after COVID-19. Study findings and constraints: Infection-derived and vaccine-derived clones contracted markedly late after vaccination.

CD4+ T cells specific for antigen were expanded with viral peptide pools by the ViraFEST assay before sequencing. With roughly 10 days of culture completed, CD4+ T cells were isolated. Each participant received a vaccine that was either BNT162b2 or mRNA-1273, given as two doses. None of these healthy vaccinees had been infected with SARS-CoV-2 before vaccination. A half-medium replacement with IL-2 medium was carried out on days 3 and 7. Sequencing used immunoSEQ multiplex PCR; TCRdb keeps in-frame clones, though not all of them. The sample holds some 61,000 clones; about 80% are singletons and the top ten take around 0.94%. V lost 0 bases and J lost 6, with 9 bases in between. This CDR3 is built from 13 residues. The germline V gene has CDR1 SGHRS and CDR2 YFSETQ.

Sequenced here: CD4+ T cells from PBMCs cultured with HCoV-OC43 spike peptides, sampled after COVID-19 vaccination. As to subset: HCoV-OC43 spike overlapping peptide pool stimulation. The TCR comes from a human donor who received a COVID-19 vaccine. The V and J genes are TRBV5-1 and TRBJ1-2, with a tentative D call TRBD1 (5 bases). The CDR3 reads CASSLAGLNGYTF. The CDR3, as DNA: TGCGCCAGCAGCTTGGCGGGGCTGAATGGCTACACCTTC.